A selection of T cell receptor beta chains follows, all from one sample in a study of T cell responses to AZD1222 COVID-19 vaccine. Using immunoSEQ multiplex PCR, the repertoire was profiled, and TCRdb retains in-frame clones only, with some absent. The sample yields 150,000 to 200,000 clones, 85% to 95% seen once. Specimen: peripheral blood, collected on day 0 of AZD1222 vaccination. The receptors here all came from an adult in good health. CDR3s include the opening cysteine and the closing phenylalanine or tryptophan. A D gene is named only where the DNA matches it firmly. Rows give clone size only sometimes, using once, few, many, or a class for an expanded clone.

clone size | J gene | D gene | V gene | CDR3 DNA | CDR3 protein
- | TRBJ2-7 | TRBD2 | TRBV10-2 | TGCGCCAGCAGTGAGTCGGGGGGGATGGGGATTTACGAGCAGTACTTC | CASSESGGMGIYEQYF
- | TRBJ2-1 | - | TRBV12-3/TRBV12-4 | TGTGCCAGCAGTTTCGGCTACAATGAGCAGTTCTTC | CASSFGYNEQFF
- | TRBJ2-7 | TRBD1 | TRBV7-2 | TGTGCCAGCAGCCCCGGACAGGGGACCTACGAGCAGTACTTC | CASSPGQGTYEQYF
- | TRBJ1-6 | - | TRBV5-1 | TGCGCCAGCAGCCTCGAGGGGATTATTTCACCCCTCCACTTT | CASSLEGIISPLHF
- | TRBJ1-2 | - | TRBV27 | TGTGCCAGCAGTTCCGCCCCGTTCTATGGCTACACCTTC | CASSSAPFYGYTF
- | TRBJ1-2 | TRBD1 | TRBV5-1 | TGCGCCAGCAGCGGACCGGGACAGGGGACGGCTAACTATGGCTACACCTTC | CASSGPGQGTANYGYTF
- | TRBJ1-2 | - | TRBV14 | TGTGCCAGCAGCCAAGGAGGGGTCCCCTCTATATACTATGGCTACACCTTC | CASSQGGVPSIYYGYTF
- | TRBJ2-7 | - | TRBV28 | TGTGCCAGCAGTCCCTTCAGAGTCCTTCTAAGCGGGCAGTACTTC | CASSPFRVLLSGQYF
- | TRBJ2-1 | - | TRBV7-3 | TGTGCCAGCAGCTTAAAGGGTGTTAGCTCCCACAATGAGCAGTTCTTC | CASSLKGVSSHNEQFF
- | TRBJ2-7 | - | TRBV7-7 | TGTGCCAGCAGCTTAGAAGGTTCCGCCGGCGAGCAGTACTTC | CASSLEGSAGEQYF
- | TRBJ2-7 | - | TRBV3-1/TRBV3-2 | TGTGCCAGCAGCCAAGTACAGGGAGGAGAGCAGTACTTC | CASSQVQGGEQYF
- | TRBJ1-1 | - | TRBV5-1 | TGCGCCAGCAGCTTGGCCACAGGGATGAACACTGAAGCTTTCTTT | CASSLATGMNTEAFF
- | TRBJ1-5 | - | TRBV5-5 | TGTGCCAGCAGCCCACGGACAGTTAATCAGCCCCAGCATTTT | CASSPRTVNQPQHF
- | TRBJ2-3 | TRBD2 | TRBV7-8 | TGTGCCAGCAGTTCACTAGCGGGGGGGATGGGAAGGAGCACAGATACGCAGTATTTT | CASSSLAGGMGRSTDTQYF
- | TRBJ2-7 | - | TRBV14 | TGTGCCAGCAGCCAAGATCTTGGGCACCCCTACGAGCAGTACTTC | CASSQDLGHPYEQYF
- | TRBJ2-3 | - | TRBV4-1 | TGCGCCAGCAGCCAAGAGGGGTACGCGGGCACAGATACGCAGTATTTT | CASSQEGYAGTDTQYF
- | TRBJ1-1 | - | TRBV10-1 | TGCGCCAGCAGTGAGACAGGGTCGAACACTGAAGCTTTCTTT | CASSETGSNTEAFF
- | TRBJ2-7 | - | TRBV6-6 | TGTGCCAGCAGTCGCCCCGACTCATACGAGCAGTACTTC | CASSRPDSYEQYF
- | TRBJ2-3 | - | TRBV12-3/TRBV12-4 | TGTGCCAGCACCTTGGGCACAGATACGCAGTATTTT | CASTLGTDTQYF
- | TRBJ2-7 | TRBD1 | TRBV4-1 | TGCGCCAGCAGCCACCCCGGGACAGCCTACGAGCAGTACTTC | CASSHPGTAYEQYF
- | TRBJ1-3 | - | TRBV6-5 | TGTGCCAGCAGGGGGGACACCAGCTCTGGAAACACCATATATTTT | CASRGDTSSGNTIYF
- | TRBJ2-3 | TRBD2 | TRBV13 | TGTGCCAGCAGCCCGGGACTAGCGGGGACCACAGATACGCAGTATTTT | CASSPGLAGTTDTQYF
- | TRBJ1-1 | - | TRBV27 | TGTGCCAGCAGTTGGGTGGGGAGCTCTGAAGCTTTCTTT | CASSWVGSSEAFF
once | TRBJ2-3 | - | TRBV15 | TGTGCCACCAGCAGAACCACAGATACGCAGTATTTT | CATSRTTDTQYF
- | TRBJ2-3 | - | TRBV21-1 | TGTGCCAGCAGCAAAGCGTGTGACAGGGGTTACGGCATCACAGATACGCAGTATTTT | CASSKACDRGYGITDTQYF
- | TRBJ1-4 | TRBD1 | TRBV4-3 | TGCGCCAGCAGCTACTCAGGGGGCCCTAATGAAAAACTGTTTTTT | CASSYSGGPNEKLFF
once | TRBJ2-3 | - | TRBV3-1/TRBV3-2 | TGTGCCAGCAGCCGAGGGGGTACAGATACGCAGTATTTT | CASSRGGTDTQYF
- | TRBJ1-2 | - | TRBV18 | TGTGCCAGCTCACCTGCGGAGGGCTTGGCTAACTATGGCTACACCTTC | CASSPAEGLANYGYTF
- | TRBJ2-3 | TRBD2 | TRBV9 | TGTGCCAGCAGCCCCAAGACAGCGGGGGGGCCAGATACGCAGTATTTT | CASSPKTAGGPDTQYF
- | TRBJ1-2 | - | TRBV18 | TGTGCCAGCTCACCACCGCTGGTAGGTCGCTATGGCTACACCTTC | CASSPPLVGRYGYTF
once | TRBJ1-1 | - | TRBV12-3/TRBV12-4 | TGTGCCAGCACCGGGACGGCCAGCGCTGAAGCTTTCTTT | CASTGTASAEAFF
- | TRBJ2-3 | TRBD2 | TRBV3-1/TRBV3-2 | TGTGCCAGCAGCCAAGAAAGGGAAGGACTAGCGGGGACAGATACGCAGTATTTT | CASSQEREGLAGTDTQYF
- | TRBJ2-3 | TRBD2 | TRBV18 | TGTGCCAGCTCACCATCAATAGCGGGGTCCAGCGGGGATACGCAGTATTTT | CASSPSIAGSSGDTQYF
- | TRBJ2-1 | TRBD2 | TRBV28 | TGTGCCAGCAGTTCCCGGACTAGCGGGTACTACAATGAGCAGTTCTTC | CASSSRTSGYYNEQFF
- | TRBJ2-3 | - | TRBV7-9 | TGTGCCAGCAGCCGGACAGATACGCAGTATTTT | CASSRTDTQYF
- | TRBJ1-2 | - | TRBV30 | TGTGCCTGGAGTACAGGACTGAGCACGATCTATGGCTACACCTTC | CAWSTGLSTIYGYTF
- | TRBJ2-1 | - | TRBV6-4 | TGTGCCACAGCCGGCCCGGCCAATAACAATGAGCAGTTCTTC | CATAGPANNNEQFF
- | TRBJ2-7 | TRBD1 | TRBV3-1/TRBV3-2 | TGTGCCAGCAACCGACAGGGCACCCGCGAGCAGTACTTC | CASNRQGTREQYF
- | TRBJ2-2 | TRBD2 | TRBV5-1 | TGCGCCAGCAGCTTGGAGCCTAGCGGGGACACCGGGGAGCTGTTTTTT | CASSLEPSGDTGELFF
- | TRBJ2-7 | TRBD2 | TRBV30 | TGTGCCTGGAGTGTACGGGGTCTAGCGGGCTACGAGCAGTACTTC | CAWSVRGLAGYEQYF
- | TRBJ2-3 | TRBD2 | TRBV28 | TGTGCCAGCAGTTTATACCGCGGGAGTGATGATACGCAGTATTTT | CASSLYRGSDDTQYF
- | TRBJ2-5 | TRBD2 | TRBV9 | TGTGCCAGCAGCGTAGTCGGGGAGGGAGAGACCCAGTACTTC | CASSVVGEGETQYF